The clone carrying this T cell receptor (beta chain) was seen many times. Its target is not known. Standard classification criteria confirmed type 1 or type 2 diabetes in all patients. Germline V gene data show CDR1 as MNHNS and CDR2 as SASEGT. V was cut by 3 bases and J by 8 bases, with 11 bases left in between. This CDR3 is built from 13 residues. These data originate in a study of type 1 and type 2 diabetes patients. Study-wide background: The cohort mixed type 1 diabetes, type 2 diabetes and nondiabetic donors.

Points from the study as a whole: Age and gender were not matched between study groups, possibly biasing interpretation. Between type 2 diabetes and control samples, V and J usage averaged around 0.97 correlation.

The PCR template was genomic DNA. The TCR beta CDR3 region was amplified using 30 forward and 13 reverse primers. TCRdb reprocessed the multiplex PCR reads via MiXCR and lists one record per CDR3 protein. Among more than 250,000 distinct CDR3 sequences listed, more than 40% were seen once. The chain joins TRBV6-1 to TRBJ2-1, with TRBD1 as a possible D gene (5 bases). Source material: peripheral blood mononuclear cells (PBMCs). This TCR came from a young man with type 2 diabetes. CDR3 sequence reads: CASSDTGWDEQFF. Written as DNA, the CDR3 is TGTGCCAGCAGTGATACAGGTTGGGATGAGCAGTTCTTC.